Listed below are T cell receptor beta chains from one sample, sequenced in a study of T cell responses to AZD1222 COVID-19 vaccine. The table came from immunoSEQ multiplex PCR; TCRdb's copy has only in-frame clones and leaves some out. The table has over 150,000 clones, about 92% seen once. Sample: peripheral blood, taken on day 0 of AZD1222 vaccination. The receptors come from an adult in good health. Each CDR3 is given with its conserved first and last residue. Fields, in order: J gene, clone size, D gene, V gene, CDR3 DNA, CDR3 protein. The D gene is left open where the match is weak. Rows give clone size only sometimes, using once, few, many, or a class for an expanded clone.

J: TRBJ2-7
size: -
D: TRBD1
V: TRBV13
DNA: TGTGCCAGCAGCCGACAGGGATTCTCCTACGAGCAGTACTTC
CDR3: CASSRQGFSYEQYF

J: TRBJ2-7
size: -
D: -
V: TRBV6-2/TRBV6-3
DNA: TGTGCCAGCAGTTACCGCCCGGGACCTTACGAGCAGTACTTC
CDR3: CASSYRPGPYEQYF

J: TRBJ2-1
size: -
D: TRBD2
V: TRBV5-1
DNA: TGCGCCAGCAGCCAGTCAACTAGCGTCAACAATGAGCAGTTCTTC
CDR3: CASSQSTSVNNEQFF

J: TRBJ1-5
size: -
D: -
V: TRBV11-1
DNA: TGTGCCAGCAGCTCCACAGAGGGTCAGCCCCAGCATTTT
CDR3: CASSSTEGQPQHF

J: TRBJ1-2
size: -
D: -
V: TRBV29-1
DNA: TGCAGCGCCGGGGGGCCTGCTAACTATGGCTACACCTTC
CDR3: CSAGGPANYGYTF

J: TRBJ1-1
size: once
D: -
V: TRBV5-1
DNA: TGCGCCAGCAGCTTGGGCCAGGACGGGGCTCTGGCCTTCTTT
CDR3: CASSLGQDGALAFF

J: TRBJ1-1
size: -
D: TRBD1
V: TRBV5-1
DNA: TGCGCCAGCAGTATGACAGGGGGGAGCACTGAAGCTTTCTTT
CDR3: CASSMTGGSTEAFF

J: TRBJ1-1
size: -
D: -
V: TRBV5-1
DNA: TGCGCCAGCAGCTTGGAGGGCGGGAAAGGAGCTTTCTTT
CDR3: CASSLEGGKGAFF

J: TRBJ1-2
size: -
D: -
V: TRBV5-6
DNA: TGTGCCAGCAGCTTGCTCGCTCGACAATTATATGGCTACACCTTC
CDR3: CASSLLARQLYGYTF

J: TRBJ1-2
size: -
D: TRBD1
V: TRBV7-2
DNA: TGTGCCAGCAGCCAAGGACAGGGTAACTATGGCTACACCTTC
CDR3: CASSQGQGNYGYTF

J: TRBJ1-1
size: once
D: -
V: TRBV7-9
DNA: TGTGCCAGCAGCTTAGATGGGGGCAGAAGCGCTTTCTTT
CDR3: CASSLDGGRSAFF

J: TRBJ1-2
size: once
D: TRBD1
V: TRBV5-8
DNA: TGTGCCAGCAGCTTGCGACAGGGGAACTATGGCTACACCTTC
CDR3: CASSLRQGNYGYTF

J: TRBJ2-1
size: -
D: TRBD2
V: TRBV14
DNA: TGTGCCAGCAGCCACCGGGGGGGATATTGGGAGCAGTTCTTC
CDR3: CASSHRGGYWEQFF

J: TRBJ1-1
size: -
D: -
V: TRBV27
DNA: TGTGCCAGCAGCCCCACCTCGGGGGGGCGGACTGAAGCTTTCTTT
CDR3: CASSPTSGGRTEAFF

J: TRBJ2-3
size: -
D: -
V: TRBV6-5
DNA: TGTGCCAGCAGTTGGCAAGGGGCTAGCACAGATACGCAGTATTTT
CDR3: CASSWQGASTDTQYF

J: TRBJ2-7
size: -
D: TRBD1
V: TRBV30
DNA: TGTGCCTCCACAGCCCGGGACAGCTACGAGCAGTACTTC
CDR3: CASTARDSYEQYF

J: TRBJ1-2
size: -
D: TRBD1
V: TRBV16
DNA: TGTGCCAGCAGCCAATATCGGACAGGGGGCGATGAGAATGGCTACACCTTC
CDR3: CASSQYRTGGDENGYTF